This T cell receptor (beta chain) originates from a study of cytomegalovirus exposure and HLA in healthy donors. Looked up from germline, CDR1 is LNHDA and CDR2 is SQIVND (reference sequence). V lost 5 bases to trimming and J lost 4 bases, with 20 bases between them. This CDR3 comprises 16 residues. It was with 60 Vbeta and 13 Jbeta primers that the PCR ran. Sequencing used immunoSEQ multiplex PCR; TCRdb keeps in-frame clones, though not all of them. The data hold 150,000 to 200,000 clones, with about 65% observed a single time. The genes are TRBV19 and TRBJ1-2, with D perhaps matching TRBD1 (5 bases). This receptor was identified in a girl aged 5-17 years in good health and CMV-seronegative. Sequenced material: PBMCs. The CDR3 is CASSVKETRGIYGYTF. The CDR3, as DNA: TGTGCCAGTAGTGTCAAAGAGACCCGGGGGATCTATGGCTACACCTTC.